This T cell receptor beta chain was captured by sequencing in a study of control samples from healthy donors and cancer patients. This clone was found once. The protocol was immunoSEQ multiplex PCR, while the TCRdb copy is restricted to in-frame clones and leaves out a portion. The sample gives approximately 98,000 clones, approximately 82% of which show up once; around 6.6% is in the top ten. Trimming pared 7 bases from V and 5 bases from J, leaving 14 bases between. The CDR3 runs 14 residues. The germline CDR1 and CDR2 sequences are MNHNY and SVGAGI (reference sequence). The sample comprised blood. The sequence derives from a man aged 18 to 35 in good health. The chain carries TRBV6-6 and TRBJ1-4; D might be TRBD1 (5 bases). Written as DNA, the CDR3 is TGTGCCAGCACCCCCGGGACGGGGAATGAAAAACTGTTTTTT. Translating gives CASTPGTGNEKLFF.